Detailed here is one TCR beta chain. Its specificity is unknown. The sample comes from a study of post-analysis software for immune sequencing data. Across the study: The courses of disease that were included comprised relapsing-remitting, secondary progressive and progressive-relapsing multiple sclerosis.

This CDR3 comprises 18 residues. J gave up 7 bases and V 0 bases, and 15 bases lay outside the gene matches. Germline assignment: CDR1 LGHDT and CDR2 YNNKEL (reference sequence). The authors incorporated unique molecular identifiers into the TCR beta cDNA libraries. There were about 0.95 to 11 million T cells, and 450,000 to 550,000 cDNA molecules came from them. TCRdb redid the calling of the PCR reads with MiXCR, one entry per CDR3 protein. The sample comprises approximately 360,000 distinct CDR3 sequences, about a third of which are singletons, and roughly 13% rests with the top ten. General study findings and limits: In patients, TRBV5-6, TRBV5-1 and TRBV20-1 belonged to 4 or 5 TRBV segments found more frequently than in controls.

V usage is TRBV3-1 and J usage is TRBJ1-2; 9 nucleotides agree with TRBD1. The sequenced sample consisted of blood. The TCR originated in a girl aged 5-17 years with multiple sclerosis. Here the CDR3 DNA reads TGTGCCAGCAGCCAAGATCTTACTTCGTTTGGGACAGGGAGTGGCTACACCTTC. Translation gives CASSQDLTSFGTGSGYTF.